This TCR beta chain was retrieved from a study of shared clonotypes between healthy human individuals. The overall study: CD4 naive and memory got three plates each, CD8 naive two, CD8 memory one. Notes on the study in general: On the whole, naive subsets had larger estimated richness than memory subsets had. Though the depth was large, rarefaction showed that sorted-subset sequencing was incomplete.

The CDR3 totals 14 residues. Germline assignment: CDR1 SGHRS and CDR2 YFSETQ. V shed 4 bases and J shed 5 bases, with 15 bases lying between them. Per the authors' pipeline: Because ImmunoSEQ provided only junction sequences with no quality scores, the filtering differed. The method was immunoSEQ multiplex PCR; TCRdb's version includes in-frame clones alone and lacks a portion of them. V and J calls plus clone size are reproduced from that table; the DNA served to infer D and trimming. This sample has about 2.3 million clones, with just under 95% found just once. On this clone itself: Its antigen is undetermined.

The specimen sequenced was naive CD4+ T cells from PBMCs. The sample's subset: CD45RA+ positively selected. The source of this sequence is a man aged 18 to 30 in good health. Some clones in this sample may be carry-over from other donors' samples. The chain is built from TRBV5-1 and TRBJ2-5; possible D gene TRBD1, 6 bases. The CDR3 loop is CASSTGTQRETQYF. The CDR3 DNA sequence: TGCGCCAGCAGCACCGGGACACAGAGGGAGACCCAGTACTTC.